The T cell receptor (beta chain) under discussion was sequenced for a study of blood T cell repertoires in COVID-19. On the study more broadly: Researchers got acute and convalescent COVID-19 samples from the United States, Italy and Spain.

J gave up 2 bases and V 2 bases, and 2 bases lay outside the gene matches. Germline values: CDR1 MNHEY, CDR2 SVGAGI. This CDR3 has 15 residues. Participants' reported clinical history set cohort assignment. Recovery among Cohort 3 donors was established by two negative PCRs, clearance, or symptom resolution. Per the original data handling: From reference gene primer amplification, estimates of nucleated cell counts were derived. This table comes from immunoSEQ multiplex PCR, and its TCRdb copy is limited to in-frame clones, with some not included. The V and J calls and clone size come from that table; D and trimming were worked out from the DNA. The sample lists around 330,000 clones; 70% to 90% were seen once.

V and J are TRBV6-5 and TRBJ2-1, with 8 positions matching TRBD1. This sequence was found in a woman aged 40 to 50 who had recovered from COVID-19. The specimen was PBMCs or T cells enriched from blood (not recorded which). CDR3: CASSYATGAYNEQFF. The CDR3 region has the DNA TGTGCCAGCAGTTACGCGACAGGGGCCTACAATGAGCAGTTCTTC.